This T cell receptor (delta chain) was found in a study of gamma-delta chains in newborns, infants, children. This clone is termed large (0.1 to 1%). Other DNA variants within this sample encode the same CDR3. TCRdb reanalysed the reads with CATT. The sample yields 3,000 to 3,500 delta-chain clones, under 1.5% seen once. The sequence derives from a child who was a newborn, infant or young child, either healthy, febrile or measles-vaccinated (not recorded which). Specimen: blood.

The CDR3 protein is CACDTIDWGDTSSSWDTRQMFF. The CDR3 DNA is TGTGCCTGTGACACGATCGACTGGGGGGATACGTCAAGCTCCTGGGACACCCGACAGATGTTTTTC. The chain combines TRDV2 with TRDJ3, with 10 positions matching TRDD3. Trimming at V came to 1 base and at J to 0 bases, leaving 14 bases not matched to a gene. The CDR3 has 22 residues. Germline-derived CDR1 and CDR2 are GEAIGNYY and EKD.